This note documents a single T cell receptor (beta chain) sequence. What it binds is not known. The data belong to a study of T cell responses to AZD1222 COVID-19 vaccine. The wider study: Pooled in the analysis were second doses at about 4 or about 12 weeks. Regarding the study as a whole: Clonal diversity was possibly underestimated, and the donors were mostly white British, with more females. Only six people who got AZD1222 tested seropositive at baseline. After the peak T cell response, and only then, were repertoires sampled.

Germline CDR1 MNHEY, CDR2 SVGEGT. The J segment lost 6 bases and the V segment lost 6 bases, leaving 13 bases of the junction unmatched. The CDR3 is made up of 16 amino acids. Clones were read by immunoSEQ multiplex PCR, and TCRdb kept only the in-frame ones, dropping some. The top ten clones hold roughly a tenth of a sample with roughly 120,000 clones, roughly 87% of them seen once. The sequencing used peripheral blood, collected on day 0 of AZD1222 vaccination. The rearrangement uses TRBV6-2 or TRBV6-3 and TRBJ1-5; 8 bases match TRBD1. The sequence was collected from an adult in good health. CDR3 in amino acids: CASSLRRTGTSQPQHF. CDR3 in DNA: TGTGCCAGCAGCCTACGTAGGACAGGGACTTCTCAGCCCCAGCATTTT.